The rows below give T cell receptor beta chains drawn from one sample of a study of vaccination and CD4 T cells after COVID-19. A single record per CDR3 protein comes from TCRdb applying MiXCR to the PCR reads. The sample gives more than 14,000 distinct CDR3 sequences, about half of which show up once; 25% to 30% is in the top ten. These receptors have no identified antigens. Sequenced here: cultured CD4+ T cells from blood, sampled after SARS-CoV-2 vaccination. Receptors were obtained from a human donor with COVID-19. The CDR3 runs from the conserved cysteine through the conserved F or W. A row's size may be missing; if present it is once, few, many or a size class.

v_call: TRBV9
clone_size: -
j_call: TRBJ1-1
cdr3_aa: CASSVKQGNTEAFF

v_call: TRBV28
clone_size: -
j_call: TRBJ1-1
cdr3_aa: CASSYGREGTEAFF

v_call: TRBV19
clone_size: -
j_call: TRBJ1-5
cdr3_aa: CASSILSDSGNQPQHF

v_call: TRBV6-5
clone_size: few
j_call: TRBJ2-1
cdr3_aa: CASSYWGRRNEQFF

v_call: TRBV20-1
clone_size: -
j_call: TRBJ2-5
cdr3_aa: CSARPRLGSQETQYF

v_call: TRBV6-2/TRBV6-3
clone_size: few
j_call: TRBJ1-2
cdr3_aa: CASSNGRQGPLDDYGYTF

v_call: TRBV18
clone_size: -
j_call: TRBJ2-5
cdr3_aa: CASSPAGGTETQYF

v_call: TRBV25-1
clone_size: -
j_call: TRBJ1-2
cdr3_aa: CASSGRGRGEYGYTF

v_call: TRBV12-3/TRBV12-4
clone_size: few
j_call: TRBJ1-6
cdr3_aa: CASSERDRPNSPLHF

v_call: TRBV5-1
clone_size: -
j_call: TRBJ1-3
cdr3_aa: CASSVDSGNTIYF

v_call: TRBV6-5
clone_size: -
j_call: TRBJ1-1
cdr3_aa: CASSYTVARSNTEAFF

v_call: TRBV6-5
clone_size: -
j_call: TRBJ1-5
cdr3_aa: CASSYPTAVEGSQHF

v_call: TRBV6-5
clone_size: -
j_call: TRBJ2-2
cdr3_aa: CASSSHNTGELFF

v_call: TRBV7-2
clone_size: few
j_call: TRBJ2-3
cdr3_aa: CASSPRGGGTDTQYF

v_call: TRBV15
clone_size: -
j_call: TRBJ2-5
cdr3_aa: CATSPSLRETQYF

v_call: TRBV20-1
clone_size: few
j_call: TRBJ2-5
cdr3_aa: CSAPAGGPGEETQYF

v_call: TRBV6-2/TRBV6-3
clone_size: once
j_call: TRBJ1-1
cdr3_aa: CASSYWGQGDTEAFF

v_call: TRBV2
clone_size: -
j_call: TRBJ2-4
cdr3_aa: CASRDSGGQNIQYF

v_call: TRBV28
clone_size: once
j_call: TRBJ1-5
cdr3_aa: CASSPLQGALVYSNQPQHF

v_call: TRBV28
clone_size: -
j_call: TRBJ1-5
cdr3_aa: CASSLWLGQGINQPQHF

v_call: TRBV24-1
clone_size: -
j_call: TRBJ2-2
cdr3_aa: CATSDLGPPTGGLFF

v_call: TRBV5-1
clone_size: -
j_call: TRBJ1-1
cdr3_aa: CASSFGDAANTEAFF

v_call: TRBV28
clone_size: -
j_call: TRBJ1-1
cdr3_aa: CASSPSGQGAVTEAFF

v_call: TRBV10-1
clone_size: -
j_call: TRBJ1-1
cdr3_aa: CASSESPGGAQAFF

v_call: TRBV7-9
clone_size: -
j_call: TRBJ1-1
cdr3_aa: CASSPDRGLNTEAFF

v_call: TRBV20-1
clone_size: -
j_call: TRBJ1-1
cdr3_aa: CSASPALMMNTEAFF

v_call: TRBV6-1
clone_size: -
j_call: TRBJ2-7
cdr3_aa: CASSETMGWGSYEQYF

v_call: TRBV15
clone_size: few
j_call: TRBJ1-2
cdr3_aa: CATSQGAGPGYGYTF

v_call: TRBV21-1
clone_size: -
j_call: TRBJ1-2
cdr3_aa: CASSKVSRDYGYTF

v_call: TRBV20-1
clone_size: -
j_call: TRBJ2-3
cdr3_aa: CSAAHRVGPTDTQYF

v_call: TRBV5-4
clone_size: few
j_call: TRBJ1-6
cdr3_aa: CASSVDALYNSPLHF

v_call: TRBV20-1
clone_size: few
j_call: TRBJ2-5
cdr3_aa: CSARDPGGVKTQYF

v_call: TRBV7-3
clone_size: few
j_call: TRBJ2-5
cdr3_aa: CASSPAGGGPGTQYF

v_call: TRBV19
clone_size: few
j_call: TRBJ2-1
cdr3_aa: CASSIPSGGLTYNEQFF

v_call: TRBV28
clone_size: -
j_call: TRBJ1-4
cdr3_aa: CASSPKGARGEKLFF

v_call: TRBV5-3
clone_size: -
j_call: TRBJ2-2
cdr3_aa: CDRKANPTGELFF

v_call: TRBV20-1
clone_size: -
j_call: TRBJ1-3
cdr3_aa: CKALSGNTIYF

v_call: TRBV5-1
clone_size: -
j_call: TRBJ2-5
cdr3_aa: CASSLTSTEETQYF

v_call: TRBV25-1
clone_size: -
j_call: TRBJ2-7
cdr3_aa: CASRGGFMASYEQYF

v_call: TRBV24-1
clone_size: -
j_call: TRBJ2-7
cdr3_aa: CATSAPGTYEQYF

v_call: TRBV14
clone_size: few
j_call: TRBJ2-1
cdr3_aa: CASSQDHGANEQFF

v_call: TRBV6-1
clone_size: -
j_call: TRBJ1-2
cdr3_aa: CASTRGQGASYTF

v_call: TRBV10-2
clone_size: -
j_call: TRBJ1-6
cdr3_aa: CASSEARQYNSPLHF

v_call: TRBV28
clone_size: -
j_call: TRBJ2-7
cdr3_aa: CASSSLRRQGGEQYF

v_call: TRBV18
clone_size: -
j_call: TRBJ1-3
cdr3_aa: CASSPDGGTIYF

v_call: TRBV6-1
clone_size: few
j_call: TRBJ2-7
cdr3_aa: CASTGIGEQYF

v_call: TRBV20-1
clone_size: -
j_call: TRBJ2-7
cdr3_aa: CSARSSEGLVVEQYF

v_call: TRBV20-1
clone_size: -
j_call: TRBJ1-2
cdr3_aa: CSARTWEDYGYTF

v_call: TRBV6-1
clone_size: few
j_call: TRBJ1-2
cdr3_aa: CASSTGGDYGYTF

v_call: TRBV6-1
clone_size: few
j_call: TRBJ2-7
cdr3_aa: CASTSRRGGRHEQYF

v_call: TRBV7-2
clone_size: -
j_call: TRBJ2-4
cdr3_aa: CASKPFGGGAESAKNIQYF

v_call: TRBV25-1
clone_size: -
j_call: TRBJ2-1
cdr3_aa: CASSEGRLAGGSYNEQFF

v_call: TRBV7-2
clone_size: -
j_call: TRBJ2-2
cdr3_aa: CASSHRDGNTGELFF

v_call: TRBV20-1
clone_size: -
j_call: TRBJ1-3
cdr3_aa: CSARRDTSGNTIYF

v_call: TRBV7-7
clone_size: -
j_call: TRBJ2-2
cdr3_aa: CASSTGGAGGELFF

v_call: TRBV6-4
clone_size: -
j_call: TRBJ1-2
cdr3_aa: CASSADPFPHRRYGYTF

v_call: TRBV20-1
clone_size: few
j_call: TRBJ2-5
cdr3_aa: CSAWTSGGAQETQYF

v_call: TRBV5-4
clone_size: -
j_call: TRBJ1-2
cdr3_aa: CASSSPRGNYGYTF

v_call: TRBV11-3
clone_size: -
j_call: TRBJ2-5
cdr3_aa: CASSFGGEETQYF